This T cell receptor (beta chain) is drawn from a study of identical twins. This CDR3 has 15 amino acids. Trimming removed 2 bases from V and 0 bases from J, with 11 bases in between. Germline V lookup: CDR1 SGHKS, CDR2 YYEKEE (reference sequence). Notes on this clonotype: The antigen is not known.

With template switching, a universal primer site was added, and the cDNA carried unique molecular identifiers. TCRdb ran MiXCR on the 5' RACE reads and lists one entry per CDR3 protein. The table lists 1.5 million to 2 million distinct CDR3 sequences, roughly a third of them singletons. Study-wide findings and caveats: Abundant beta clonotypes from cord blood bore fewer insertions; memory repertoires lacked this pattern.

With no exceptions, donors were healthy Caucasians. This TCR was sampled from a newborn girl in good health. The specimen sequenced was cord blood. The chain joins TRBV5-5 to TRBJ2-5; D not resolved. CDR3 DNA sequence: TGTGCCAGCAGCTTATGGACCTGGTACCAAGAGACCCAGTACTTC. Its translation: CASSLWTWYQETQYF.